The text below deals with one T cell receptor beta chain. The data derive from a study of OX40 agonist ivuxolimab in advanced cancers. CDR1 and CDR2 from the germline V gene are MGHDK and SYGVNS. V gave up 1 base and J gave up 11 bases, with 8 bases separating them. The CDR3 is made up of 11 amino acids. The repertoire was sequenced with immunoSEQ multiplex PCR; TCRdb's copy has only in-frame clones and lacks some. The sample lists 38,000 or so clones; nearly 90% were seen once. The receptor's source is an adult with an advanced solid tumor such as melanoma, head and neck, liver or kidney cancer. The source was CD4+ or CD8+ T cells sorted from blood, collected in a trial of the OX40 agonist ivuxolimab. The chain employs TRBV25-1 and TRBJ1-1; D remains ambiguous. CDR3 DNA: TGTGCCAGCAGTGAATCCTCGTCGGCTTTCTTT. Residues: CASSESSSAFF. Full variable domain (remainder filled in from reference TRBV25-1 and TRBJ1-1): EADIYQTPRYLVIGTGKKITLECSQTMGHDKMYWYQQDPGMELHLIHYSYGVNSTEKGDLSSESTVSRIRTEHFPLTLESARPSHTSQYLCASSESSSAFFGQGTRLTVV.